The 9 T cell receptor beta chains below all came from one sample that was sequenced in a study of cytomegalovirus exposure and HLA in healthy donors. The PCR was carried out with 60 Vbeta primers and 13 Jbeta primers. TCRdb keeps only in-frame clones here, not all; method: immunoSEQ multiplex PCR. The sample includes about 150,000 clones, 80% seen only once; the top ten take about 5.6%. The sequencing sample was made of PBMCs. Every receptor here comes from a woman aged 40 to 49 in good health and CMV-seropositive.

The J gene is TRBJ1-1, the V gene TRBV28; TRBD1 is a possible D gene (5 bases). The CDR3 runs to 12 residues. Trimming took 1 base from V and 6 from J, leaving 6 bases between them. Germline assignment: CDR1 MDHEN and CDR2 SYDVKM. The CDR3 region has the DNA TGTGCCAGCAGTTTATTAGGGGCTGAAGCTTTCTTT. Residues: CASSLLGAEAFF.

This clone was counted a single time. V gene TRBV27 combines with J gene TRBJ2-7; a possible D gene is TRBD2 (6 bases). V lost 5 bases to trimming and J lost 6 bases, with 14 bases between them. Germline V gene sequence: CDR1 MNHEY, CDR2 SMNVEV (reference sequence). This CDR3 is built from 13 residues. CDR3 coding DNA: TGTGCCAGCAGTACGAATGGAGGGCCCGAGCAGTACTTC. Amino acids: CASSTNGGPEQYF.

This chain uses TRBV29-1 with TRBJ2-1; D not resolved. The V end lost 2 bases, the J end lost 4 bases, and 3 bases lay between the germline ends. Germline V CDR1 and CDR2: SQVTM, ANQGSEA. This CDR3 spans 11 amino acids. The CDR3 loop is CSVELYNEQFF. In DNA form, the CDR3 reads TGCAGCGTTGAATTATACAATGAGCAGTTCTTC.

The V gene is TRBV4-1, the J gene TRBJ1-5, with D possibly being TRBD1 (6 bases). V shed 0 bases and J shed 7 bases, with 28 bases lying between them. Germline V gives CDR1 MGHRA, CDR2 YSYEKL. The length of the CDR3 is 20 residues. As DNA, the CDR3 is TGCGCCAGCAGCCAAGATACAGGGAGTAATGTCCTAAGGCCGAACCAGCCCCAGCATTTT. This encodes CASSQDTGSNVLRPNQPQHF.

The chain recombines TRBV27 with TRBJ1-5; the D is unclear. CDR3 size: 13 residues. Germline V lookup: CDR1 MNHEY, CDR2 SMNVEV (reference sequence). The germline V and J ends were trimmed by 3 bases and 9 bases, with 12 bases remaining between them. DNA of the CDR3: TGTGCCAGCAGTTTTTCTGGCTTCAGGCCCCAGCATTTT. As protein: CASSFSGFRPQHF.

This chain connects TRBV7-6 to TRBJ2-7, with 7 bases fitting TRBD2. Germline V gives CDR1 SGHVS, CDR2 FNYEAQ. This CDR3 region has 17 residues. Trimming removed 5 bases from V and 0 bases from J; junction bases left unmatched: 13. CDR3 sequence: CASSPLATSGVSYEQYF. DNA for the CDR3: TGTGCCAGCAGCCCGTTAGCGACGAGCGGGGTCTCCTACGAGCAGTACTTC.

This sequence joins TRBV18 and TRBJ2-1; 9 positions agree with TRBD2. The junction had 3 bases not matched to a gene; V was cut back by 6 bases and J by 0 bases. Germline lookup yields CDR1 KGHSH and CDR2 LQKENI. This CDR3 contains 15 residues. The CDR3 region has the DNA TGTGCCAGCTCTCCGACTAGCGGCTCCTACAATGAGCAGTTCTTC. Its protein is CASSPTSGSYNEQFF.

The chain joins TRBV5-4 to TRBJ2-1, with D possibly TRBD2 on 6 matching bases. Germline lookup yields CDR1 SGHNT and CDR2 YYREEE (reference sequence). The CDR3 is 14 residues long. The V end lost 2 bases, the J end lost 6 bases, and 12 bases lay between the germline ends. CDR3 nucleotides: TGTGCCAGCAGCTTATCGGGAGATAGCAATGAGCAGTTCTTC. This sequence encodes CASSLSGDSNEQFF.

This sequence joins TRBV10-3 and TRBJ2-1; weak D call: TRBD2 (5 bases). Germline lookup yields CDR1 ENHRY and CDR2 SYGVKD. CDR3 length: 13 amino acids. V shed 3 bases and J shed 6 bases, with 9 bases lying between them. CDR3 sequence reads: CAISEASSNEQFF. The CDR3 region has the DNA TGTGCCATCAGTGAAGCTAGCTCCAATGAGCAGTTCTTC.